One and the same sample provided the 14 T cell receptor beta chains below, sequenced in a study of regulatory and conventional T cells in RAG deficiency. Only in-frame clones appear in the TCRdb table, and some are missing; sequencing was by immunoSEQ multiplex PCR. The sample lists almost 35,000 clones; about 78% were seen once. Genomic DNA came from blood conventional CD4+ T cells gated CD25-low CD127-high. These same data were also listed under a study on regulatory T cells. That report adds: Amplification used 52 TRBV primers and 13 TRBJ primers.

The sample taken for sequencing was CD4+ effector T cells sorted from blood. These receptors were obtained from a human donor in good health.

The V call is TRBV7-6, the J call TRBJ2-2; tentative D call: TRBD2 (5 bases). The length of the CDR3 is 14 residues. V shed 10 bases and J shed 7 bases, with 19 bases lying between them. Germline V lookup: CDR1 SGHVS, CDR2 FNYEAQ. CDR3 coding DNA: TGTGCCATTCCGAGGAGGACCGGCGACGGGGAGCTGTTTTTT. It yields the protein CAIPRRTGDGELFF.

This sequence joins TRBV5-4 and TRBJ2-3, with D possibly TRBD2 on 5 matching bases. V was trimmed by 2 bases and J by 4 bases, leaving 11 bases between them. This CDR3 comprises 14 residues. In germline, CDR1 is SGHNT, CDR2 YYREEE (reference sequence). CDR3 sequence reads: CASSFYDGADTQYF. In nucleotides, the CDR3 is TGTGCCAGCAGCTTTTACGACGGGGCAGATACGCAGTATTTT.

The CDR3 loop reads CASSPPGRGGKYEQYF. The CDR3 bases are TGTGCCAGCTCACCACCAGGGCGGGGGGGAAAATACGAGCAGTACTTC. The V gene is TRBV18, the J gene TRBJ2-7, with 9 bases that match TRBD2. This CDR3 has 16 amino acids. Unmatched junction bases numbered 7, after V lost 0 bases and J lost 4 bases. CDR1 and CDR2 from the germline V gene are KGHSH and LQKENI.

The chain joins TRBV2 to TRBJ1-5; D gene uncertain. Between the trimmed V and J ends, which lost 2 bases and 0 bases, there was a span of 5 bases. The V gene's germline CDR1 is SNHLY and CDR2 FYNNEI. The CDR3 has 14 amino acids. The CDR3 loop is CASSEIYSNQPQHF. The CDR3 DNA reads TGTGCCAGCAGTGAAATTTATAGCAATCAGCCCCAGCATTTT.

The chain carries TRBV2 and TRBJ1-6, with D possibly TRBD1 on 6 matching bases. The ends were cut back, 6 bases at V and 10 bases at J, with 16 bases in the middle. Germline V gene sequence: CDR1 SNHLY, CDR2 FYNNEI. This CDR3 is built from 14 residues. The CDR3 bases are TGTGCCAGCAGAGAACAGGGAGGAAGGTCACCCCTCCACTTT. Protein sequence: CASREQGGRSPLHF.

This rearrangement joins TRBV19 to TRBJ1-5; 7 bases map to TRBD1. The CDR3 loop spans 14 amino acids. Germline values: CDR1 LNHDA, CDR2 SQIVND (reference sequence). Trimming took 3 bases from V and 4 from J; bases not matched to a gene: 3. CDR3 nucleotide sequence: TGTGCCAGTAGTATCCGGGACAGTAATCAGCCCCAGCATTTT. Translating gives CASSIRDSNQPQHF.

The genes are TRBV6-1 and TRBJ2-7, with a tentative D call TRBD1 (6 bases). CDR1 MNHNS and CDR2 SASEGT come from the germline V gene. Trimming shortened V by 4 bases and J by 4 bases, and 14 bases separated the two germline ends. This CDR3 has 14 residues. The CDR3 region is CASSVRRDNYEQYF. The CDR3 coding sequence is TGTGCCAGCAGTGTCCGACGGGACAATTACGAGCAGTACTTC.

The CDR3 nucleotides read TGTGCCAGTAGTATAGATACAGGTAGGACTGAAGCTTTCTTT. This codes for CASSIDTGRTEAFF. The chain couples TRBV19 to TRBJ1-1; tentatively, D is TRBD1 (5 bases). The germline V and J ends were trimmed by 0 bases and 5 bases, with 10 bases remaining between them. CDR1 LNHDA and CDR2 SQIVND come from the germline V gene (reference sequence). This CDR3 comprises 14 residues. Filled out from reference TRBV19 and TRBJ1-1, the complete variable domain reads DGGITQSPKYLFRKEGQNVTLSCEQNLNHDAMYWYRQDPGQGLRLIYYSQIVNDFQKGDIAEGYSVSREKKESFPLTVTSAQKNPTAFYLCASSIDTGRTEAFFGQGTRLTVV.

This chain links TRBV29-1 with TRBJ1-3; D not resolved. Germline V CDR1 and CDR2: SQVTM, ANQGSEA. V dropped 6 bases and J dropped 0 bases, with 6 bases sitting between them. CDR3 size: 12 residues. CDR3 coding DNA: TGCAGCGTGACAAGCTCTGGAAACACCATATATTTT. Its translation is CSVTSSGNTIYF.

The chain uses TRBV5-1 and TRBJ1-1; D is uncertain. From germline, CDR1 is SGHRS and CDR2 YFSETQ. This CDR3 has 14 amino acids. V lost 1 base and J 4 bases, leaving 11 bases between the germline ends. The DNA of the CDR3 is TGCGCCAGCAGCTTGAGTGATCCCCGCACTGAAGCTTTCTTT. Protein product: CASSLSDPRTEAFF.

As DNA, the CDR3 is TGCGCCAGCAGCTTGGACAGGGGGAGGACCGGGGAGCTGTTTTTT. This gives the protein CASSLDRGRTGELFF. This chain connects TRBV5-1 to TRBJ2-2; TRBD1 aligns across 8 bases. Germline-derived CDR1 and CDR2 are SGHRS and YFSETQ. The length of the CDR3 is 15 residues. V dropped 0 bases and J dropped 5; count of bases not matched to a gene: 3.

The rearrangement uses TRBV7-8 and TRBJ1-4, with 8 bases matching TRBD1. V lost 5 bases and J lost 3; bases outside the gene matches: 5. The CDR3 contains 15 residues. CDR1 is SGHVS, CDR2 FQNEAQ, per germline. The CDR3 here is CASSPKTGANEKLFF. Here the CDR3 DNA reads TGTGCCAGCAGCCCAAAGACAGGGGCTAATGAAAAACTGTTTTTT.

This rearrangement joins TRBV5-1 to TRBJ2-7; D is undetermined. The CDR3 has 15 residues. V was trimmed by 0 bases and J by 4 bases, leaving 14 bases between them. Germline V lookup: CDR1 SGHRS, CDR2 YFSETQ. CDR3 amino acids: CASSLASGISYEQYF. The CDR3 DNA reads as TGCGCCAGCAGCTTGGCTTCAGGTATCAGTTACGAGCAGTACTTC. The variable domain in full, completed from reference TRBV5-1 and TRBJ2-7, reads KAGVTQTPRYLIKTRGQQVTLSCSPISGHRSVSWYQQTPGQGLQFLFEYFSETQRNKGNFPGRFSGRQFSNSRSEMNVSTLELGDSALYLCASSLASGISYEQYFGPGTRLTVT.

This clone was observed once. J is TRBJ2-7 and V is TRBV6-6, with D tentatively TRBD2 (5 bases). Germline CDR1 MNHNY, CDR2 SVGAGI (reference sequence). The CDR3 sequence is 14 residues long. V was pared by 5 bases and J by 3 bases, with 14 bases between. The CDR3 protein is CASSKEDFNYEQYF. For the CDR3, the DNA is TGTGCCAGCAGTAAGGAGGACTTTAACTACGAGCAGTACTTC.